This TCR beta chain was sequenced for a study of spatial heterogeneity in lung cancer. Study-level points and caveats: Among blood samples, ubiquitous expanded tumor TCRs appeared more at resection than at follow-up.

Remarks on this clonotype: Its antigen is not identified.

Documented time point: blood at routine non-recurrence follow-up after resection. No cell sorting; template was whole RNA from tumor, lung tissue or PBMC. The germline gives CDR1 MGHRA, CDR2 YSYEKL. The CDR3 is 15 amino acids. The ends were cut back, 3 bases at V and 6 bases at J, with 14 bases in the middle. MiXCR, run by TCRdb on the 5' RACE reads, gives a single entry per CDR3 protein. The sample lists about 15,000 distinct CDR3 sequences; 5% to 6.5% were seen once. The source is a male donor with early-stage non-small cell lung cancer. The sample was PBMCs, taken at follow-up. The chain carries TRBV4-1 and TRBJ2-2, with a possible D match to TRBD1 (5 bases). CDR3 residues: CASSQPWGTSGELFF. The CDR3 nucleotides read TGCGCCAGCAGCCAGCCGTGGGGCACCTCCGGGGAGCTGTTTTTT.